The rows below give T cell receptor beta chains drawn from one sample of a study of spatial heterogeneity in lung cancer. TCRdb re-derived calls from the 5' RACE reads in MiXCR, one entry per CDR3 protein. The sample lists roughly 9,300 distinct CDR3 sequences, around 5.1% seen once, with around 25% in the top ten. Sequenced here: lung tumor tissue, sampled at surgery. These receptors were collected from a female donor with early-stage non-small cell lung cancer. The CDR3 runs from the conserved cysteine through the conserved F or W. The D gene is left open where the match is weak. Part of the rows lack a size; the others show once, few, many or a class for expanded clones.

large	TRBD2	TRBV29-1	TRBJ2-5	CSVRGGGETQYF
medium-sized	-	TRBV6-6	TRBJ2-2	CASSSRDRNTGELFF
many	-	TRBV20-1	TRBJ2-3	CSAWTRGKPDTQYF
many	-	TRBV5-5	TRBJ1-1	CASSLYPSGNTEAFF
many	-	TRBV20-1	TRBJ2-4	CSVNPGGNIQYF
medium-sized	-	TRBV6-1	TRBJ1-1	CASSPPQAFF
many	-	TRBV20-1	TRBJ2-1	CSALLADSVNEQFF
few	TRBD1	TRBV29-1	TRBJ1-1	CSVVTGVAETEAFF
-	TRBD1	TRBV5-6	TRBJ2-3	CASSLPQTGGNTDTQYF
many	-	TRBV6-2/TRBV6-3	TRBJ2-7	CASSQVPAYEQYF
many	-	TRBV18	TRBJ1-2	CASSPPQRGVVPTF
large	-	TRBV4-3	TRBJ1-5	CASSQGSGQPQHF
few	-	TRBV4-2	TRBJ2-7	CASSQDMRLYEQYF
many	TRBD2	TRBV27	TRBJ2-1	CASRDYVGGNEQFF
few	-	TRBV9	TRBJ2-5	CASSVGVGGLETQYF
many	TRBD2	TRBV20-1	TRBJ2-3	CSARLAGGDTQYF
many	-	TRBV27	TRBJ2-3	CASSLSTVTDTQYF
many	-	TRBV11-2	TRBJ2-5	CASSSQGTQTMPTETQYF
many	-	TRBV18	TRBJ2-7	CASSPWEGAYEQYF
-	-	TRBV4-2	TRBJ1-5	CASSQVGMTQHF
many	-	TRBV4-3	TRBJ2-1	CASSQDWASSLNEQFF
many	-	TRBV4-2	TRBJ2-5	CASTPRLGPETQYF
many	-	TRBV18	TRBJ2-5	CASSPSQETQYF
medium-sized	TRBD2	TRBV7-2	TRBJ2-7	CASSPSGTTSYEQYF
medium-sized	-	TRBV9	TRBJ2-1	CASSVAQGSYNEQFF
medium-sized	TRBD1	TRBV7-2	TRBJ1-3	CASSLQGALSSGNTIYF
few	TRBD2	TRBV5-6	TRBJ2-7	CASSMREIGYEQYF
many	-	TRBV10-2	TRBJ2-7	CASSEFPRNEQYF
many	TRBD1	TRBV5-6	TRBJ2-7	CASSLAGTGAREQYF
medium-sized	-	TRBV4-2	TRBJ2-3	CASSQVDIRPDTQYF
medium-sized	TRBD2	TRBV5-4	TRBJ2-1	CASSLGLAGDNEQFF
many	-	TRBV24-1	TRBJ2-5	CATGEGSQETQYF
many	-	TRBV7-2	TRBJ1-2	CASSLVGGSDYGYTF
many	-	TRBV4-3	TRBJ2-7	CASSQARQVSYEQYF
-	TRBD1	TRBV27	TRBJ2-2	CASSLRTGGLSPGELFF
many	TRBD1	TRBV5-1	TRBJ2-5	CASSLGGGADETQYF
many	TRBD1	TRBV11-2	TRBJ2-7	CASSRIRQGAFTYEQYF
many	-	TRBV2	TRBJ2-7	CASTVSGREQYF
many	-	TRBV20-1	TRBJ2-7	CSAINGQGSDEQYF
-	TRBD2	TRBV2	TRBJ2-5	CASRTSGETQYF
many	-	TRBV19	TRBJ1-4	CASSIEAARLEKLFF
many	-	TRBV11-2	TRBJ1-1	CASSSVPGLDTEAFF
many	-	TRBV4-3	TRBJ2-1	CASSQDSGEDNEQFF
-	-	TRBV4-1	TRBJ1-3	CASRQGNTIYF
-	-	TRBV7-2	TRBJ1-2	CASSLGQGNYGYTF
many	TRBD1	TRBV29-1	TRBJ1-2	CSVGVTGNGYYGYTF
medium-sized	-	TRBV13	TRBJ2-3	CASSLTGLADTQYF
many	-	TRBV4-2	TRBJ2-3	CASSQVAGSSSGTDTQYF